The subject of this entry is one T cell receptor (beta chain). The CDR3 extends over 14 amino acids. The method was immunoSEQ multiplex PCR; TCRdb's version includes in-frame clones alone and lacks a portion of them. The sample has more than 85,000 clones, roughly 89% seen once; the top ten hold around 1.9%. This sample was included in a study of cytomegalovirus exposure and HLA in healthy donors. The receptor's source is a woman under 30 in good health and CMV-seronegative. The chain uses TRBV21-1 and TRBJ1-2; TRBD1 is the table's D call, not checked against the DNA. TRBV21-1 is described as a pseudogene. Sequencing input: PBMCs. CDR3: CASSKGAGRYGYTF. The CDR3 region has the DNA TGTGCCAGCAGCAAGGGGGCAGGGCGGTATGGCTACACCTTC.